This TCR beta chain was recorded in a study of Ad26.COV2.S vaccination and SARS-CoV-2 variants. About the study: A participant enrolled in the COV1001 Ad26.COV2.S trial arm provided the sample.

Treatment reported: about 20 received Ad26.COV2.S at low or high dose, single or two shots; roughly 5 received placebo; per-sample allocation not given. Day 63 after the first vaccine or placebo injection was the time point for sampling. Immunization relied on an Ad26 vector, which expressed Wuhan-strain SARS-CoV-2 spike. V shed 5 bases and J shed 3 bases, with 20 bases lying between them. The CDR3 extends over 17 amino acids. CDR1 and CDR2 (germline): LNHDA, SQIVND (reference sequence). Turning to this clone: The antigen is unknown.

Data came from immunoSEQ multiplex PCR; TCRdb stores just in-frame clones and leaves some out. This sample yields 400,000 to 500,000 clones, of which 89% are seen a single time; 2.5% to 3% belongs to the top ten. General study results and limits: Total T cell responses may have been underestimated by the TCR breadth and depth analyses.

The sequencing used peripheral blood, collected in a trial of Ad26.COV2.S vaccine versus placebo. This rearrangement joins TRBV19 to TRBJ1-5; weak D call: TRBD1 (6 bases). This TCR was recovered from a person aged 18-60 years who received the Ad26.COV2.S COVID-19 vaccine or a placebo. The CDR3 DNA sequence: TGTGCCAGTAGTTTCAGGGGTGACAGGCTTTTCAATCAGCCCCAGCATTTT. Its protein product is CASSFRGDRLFNQPQHF.